The TCR beta chain described here comes from a study of tumor-infiltrating lymphocytes in localized non-small cell lung cancer. Study-level background: Patients included smokers and never-smokers with various histologies, some sampled after neoadjuvant chemotherapy.

Here immunoSEQ multiplex PCR was the method, and the copy in TCRdb shows in-frame clones only, minus some. The sample has over 10,000 clones; about 82% are singletons. CDR3 length: 14 residues. Germline V lookup: CDR1 SGHTS, CDR2 YDEGEE. V was pared by 5 bases and J by 7 bases, with 15 bases between. Comments on this clone: Its matching antigen is unknown.

The study, taken as a whole, reports: Different pieces of the same tissue went to different assays, confounding technical variation with intratumor heterogeneity.

V usage is TRBV5-8 and J usage is TRBJ1-4; no reliable D call. The source of this sequence is a human donor with non-small cell lung cancer. Sequenced input: uninvolved lung tissue not adjacent to the tumor. CDR3 sequence (DNA): TGTGCCAGCAGAGACCCTAAGAGCGGTGAAAAACTGTTTTTT. Protein sequence: CASRDPKSGEKLFF.